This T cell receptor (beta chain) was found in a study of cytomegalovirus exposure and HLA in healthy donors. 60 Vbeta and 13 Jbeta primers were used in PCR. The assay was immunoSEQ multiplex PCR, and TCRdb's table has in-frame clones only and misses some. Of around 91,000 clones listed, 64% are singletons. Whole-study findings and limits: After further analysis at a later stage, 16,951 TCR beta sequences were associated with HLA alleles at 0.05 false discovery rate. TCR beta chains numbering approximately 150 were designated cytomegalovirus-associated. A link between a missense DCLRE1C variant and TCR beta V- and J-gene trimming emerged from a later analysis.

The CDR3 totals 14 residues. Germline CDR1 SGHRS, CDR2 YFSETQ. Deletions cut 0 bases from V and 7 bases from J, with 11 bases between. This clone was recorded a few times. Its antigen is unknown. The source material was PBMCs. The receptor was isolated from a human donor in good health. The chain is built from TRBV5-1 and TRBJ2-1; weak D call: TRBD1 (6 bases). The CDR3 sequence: CASSLVQGRNEQFF. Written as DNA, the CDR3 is TGCGCCAGCAGCTTGGTCCAGGGGCGGAATGAGCAGTTCTTC.